Each of the 5 T cell receptor beta chains below was sequenced from the same sample in a study of CD8 T cells in Susac syndrome. Random-hexamer reverse transcription was applied to roughly 0.5 to 1 ug RNA. Via MiXCR, TCRdb re-called the immunoSEQ multiplex PCR reads, giving one row per CDR3 protein. The table has roughly 150,000 distinct CDR3 sequences, just over 90% seen once. Material: CD4+ T cells from PBMCs. The receptors were sampled from a human donor in good health.

This chain uses TRBV20-1 with TRBJ2-2; no clear D gene. From germline, CDR1 is DFQATT and CDR2 SNEGSKA (reference sequence). The length of the CDR3 is 13 residues. The ends were cut back, 5 bases at V and 3 bases at J, with 10 bases in the middle. CDR3 region: CSAQGPYTGELFF. The CDR3 nucleotides read TGCAGTGCTCAAGGACCGTACACCGGGGAGCTGTTTTTT.

In DNA form, the CDR3 reads TGTGCCAGCAGCCTCCAAGCGAATGAGCAGTTCTTC. Its protein is CASSLQANEQFF. The chain is built from TRBV7-9 and TRBJ2-1; D not certain. Germline CDR1 is SEHNR and CDR2 is FQNEAQ (reference sequence). The V end was cut by 5 bases, the J end by 7 bases, with 9 bases between. The CDR3 loop spans 12 amino acids.

The gene calls are TRBV19 and TRBJ1-5; 7 bases are a match to TRBD1. CDR3 size: 16 residues. Germline V gene data show CDR1 as LNHDA and CDR2 as SQIVND (reference sequence). J gave up 0 bases and V 7 bases, and 9 bases lay outside the gene matches. CDR3: CASTTKGQYSNQPQHF. The CDR3 coding sequence is TGTGCCAGTACTACAAAGGGACAGTATAGCAATCAGCCCCAGCATTTT.

The V gene is TRBV12-3 or TRBV12-4, the J gene TRBJ1-3; D not resolved. The V end was cut by 6 bases, the J end by 4 bases, with 13 bases between. The CDR3 loop spans 14 amino acids. The CDR3, as DNA: TGTGCCAGCAGCCCTTCCGCGGGGGGAAACACCATATATTTT. Translated, it gives CASSPSAGGNTIYF.

The chain joins TRBV12-5 to TRBJ2-3; 15 bases are a match to TRBD2. The length of the CDR3 is 16 residues. Looked up from germline, CDR1 is LGHNT and CDR2 is FRNRAP. The V segment lost 6 bases and the J segment 4 bases; nucleotides outside the gene matches: 5. The DNA of the CDR3 is TGTGCTAGTGGGTCTGGACTAGCGGGGGGGGCAGATACGCAGTATTTT. This translates into CASGSGLAGGADTQYF.